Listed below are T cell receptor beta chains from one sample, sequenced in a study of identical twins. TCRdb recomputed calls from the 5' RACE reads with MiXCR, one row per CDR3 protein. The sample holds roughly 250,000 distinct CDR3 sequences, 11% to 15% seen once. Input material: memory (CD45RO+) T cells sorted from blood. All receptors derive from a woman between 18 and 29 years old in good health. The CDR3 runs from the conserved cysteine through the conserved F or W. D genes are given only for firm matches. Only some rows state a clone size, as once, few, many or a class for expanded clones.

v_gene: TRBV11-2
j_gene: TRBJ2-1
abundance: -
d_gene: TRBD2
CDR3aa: CASSRTSGGRGEQFF
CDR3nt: TGTGCCAGCAGCCGGACTAGCGGGGGACGGGGTGAGCAGTTCTTC

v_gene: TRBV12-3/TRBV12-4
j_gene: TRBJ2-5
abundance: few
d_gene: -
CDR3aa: CASSPRLVQETQYF
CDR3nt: TGTGCCAGCAGCCCGCGACTAGTTCAAGAGACCCAGTACTTC

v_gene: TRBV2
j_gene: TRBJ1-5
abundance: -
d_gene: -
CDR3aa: CASSITYDYNQPQHF
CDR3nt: TGTGCCAGCAGTATTACGTACGACTACAATCAGCCCCAGCATTTT

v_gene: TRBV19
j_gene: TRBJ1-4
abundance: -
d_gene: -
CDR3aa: CASSISREGGKLFF
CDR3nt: TGTGCCAGTAGTATCAGCAGGGAGGGCGGAAAACTGTTTTTT

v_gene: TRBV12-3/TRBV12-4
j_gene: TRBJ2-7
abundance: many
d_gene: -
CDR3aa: CASTRDSYEQYF
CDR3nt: TGTGCCAGCACCCGAGACAGCTACGAGCAGTACTTC

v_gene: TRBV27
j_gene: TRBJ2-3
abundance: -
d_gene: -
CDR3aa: CASKEQGRGTDTQYF
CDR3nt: TGTGCCAGCAAAGAACAGGGAAGGGGCACAGATACGCAGTATTTT

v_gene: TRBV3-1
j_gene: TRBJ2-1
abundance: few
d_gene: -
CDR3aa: CASSQGRYNEQFF
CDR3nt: TGTGCCAGCAGCCAGGGACGGTACAATGAGCAGTTCTTC

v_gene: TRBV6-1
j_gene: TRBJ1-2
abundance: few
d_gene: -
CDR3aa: CASLKFLWVEGGYTF
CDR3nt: TGTGCCAGCCTTAAATTCCTCTGGGTAGAGGGTGGCTACACCTTC

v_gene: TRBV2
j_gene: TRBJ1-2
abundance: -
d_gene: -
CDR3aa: CASSDPGGAGYTF
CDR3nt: TGTGCCAGCAGTGATCCCGGGGGCGCCGGCTACACCTTC

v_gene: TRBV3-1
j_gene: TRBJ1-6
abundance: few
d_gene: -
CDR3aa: CASSSHNRVSRNSPLHF
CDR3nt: TGTGCCAGCAGTTCACATAACCGGGTTTCAAGGAATTCACCCCTCCACTTT

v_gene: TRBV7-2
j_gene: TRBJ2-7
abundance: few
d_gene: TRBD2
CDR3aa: CASSRGGTSLMSF
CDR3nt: TGTGCCAGCAGTCGCGGCGGGACTAGTCTAATGTCGTTC

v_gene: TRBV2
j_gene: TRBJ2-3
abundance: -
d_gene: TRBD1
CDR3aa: CASQLGQRTDTQYF
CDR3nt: TGTGCCAGTCAGTTGGGACAGCGCACAGATACGCAGTATTTT

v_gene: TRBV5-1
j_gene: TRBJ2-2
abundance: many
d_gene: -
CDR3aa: CASEARSNTGELFF
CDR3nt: TGCGCCAGCGAAGCCCGGTCGAACACCGGGGAGCTGTTTTTT

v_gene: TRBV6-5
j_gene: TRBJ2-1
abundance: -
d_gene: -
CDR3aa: CASSYSHVTSSYNEQFF
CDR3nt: TGTGCCAGCAGTTACTCCCACGTTACGAGCTCCTACAATGAGCAGTTCTTC

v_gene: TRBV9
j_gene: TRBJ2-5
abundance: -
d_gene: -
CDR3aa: CASGRYDLGETQYF
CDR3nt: TGTGCCAGCGGGCGATATGATTTAGGAGAGACCCAGTACTTC

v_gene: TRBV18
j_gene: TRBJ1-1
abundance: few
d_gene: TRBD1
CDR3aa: CASSPTTGPEAFF
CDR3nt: TGTGCCAGCTCACCCACGACAGGGCCTGAAGCTTTCTTT

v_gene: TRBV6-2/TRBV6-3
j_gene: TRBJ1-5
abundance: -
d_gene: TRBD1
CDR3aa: CASSGTGRIQPQHF
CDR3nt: TGTGCCAGCAGTGGGACAGGGCGAATCCAGCCCCAGCATTTT

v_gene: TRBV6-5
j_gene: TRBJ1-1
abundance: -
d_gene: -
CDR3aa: CASSYYPPNTEAFF
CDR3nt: TGTGCCAGCAGTTACTATCCCCCCAACACTGAAGCTTTCTTT

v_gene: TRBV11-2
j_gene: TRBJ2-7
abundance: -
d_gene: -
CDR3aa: CASSLGESEQYF
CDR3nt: TGTGCCAGCAGCTTAGGGGAGTCCGAGCAGTACTTC

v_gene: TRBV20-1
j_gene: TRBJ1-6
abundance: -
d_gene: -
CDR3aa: CSASVSGTDGNSPLHF
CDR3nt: TGCAGTGCTAGTGTCTCCGGGACGGATGGGAATTCACCCCTCCACTTT

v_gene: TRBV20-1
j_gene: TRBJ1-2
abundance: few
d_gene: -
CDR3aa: CSAREVGRNGYTF
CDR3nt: TGCAGTGCTAGAGAGGTAGGGAGGAATGGCTACACCTTC

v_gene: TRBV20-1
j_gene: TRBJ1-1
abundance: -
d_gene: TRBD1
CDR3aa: CSAETGENTEAFF
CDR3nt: TGCAGTGCCGAAACAGGGGAGAACACTGAAGCTTTCTTT

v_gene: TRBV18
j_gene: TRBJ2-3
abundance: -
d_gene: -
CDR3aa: CASSPPGSIRSTDTQYF
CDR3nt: TGTGCCAGCTCACCACCGGGTTCTATCCGAAGCACAGATACGCAGTATTTT

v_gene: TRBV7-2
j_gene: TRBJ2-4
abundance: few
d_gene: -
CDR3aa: CASSARVTSAKNIQYF
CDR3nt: TGTGCCAGCAGCGCCCGGGTGACCTCGGCCAAAAACATTCAGTACTTC

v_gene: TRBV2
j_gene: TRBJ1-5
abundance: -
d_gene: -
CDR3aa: CASKHREQINQPQHF
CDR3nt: TGTGCCAGCAAACACAGGGAGCAGATCAATCAGCCCCAGCATTTT

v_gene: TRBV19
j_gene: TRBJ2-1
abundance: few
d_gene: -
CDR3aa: CASRRTNNEQFF
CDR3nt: TGTGCCAGTAGACGTACCAACAATGAGCAGTTCTTC